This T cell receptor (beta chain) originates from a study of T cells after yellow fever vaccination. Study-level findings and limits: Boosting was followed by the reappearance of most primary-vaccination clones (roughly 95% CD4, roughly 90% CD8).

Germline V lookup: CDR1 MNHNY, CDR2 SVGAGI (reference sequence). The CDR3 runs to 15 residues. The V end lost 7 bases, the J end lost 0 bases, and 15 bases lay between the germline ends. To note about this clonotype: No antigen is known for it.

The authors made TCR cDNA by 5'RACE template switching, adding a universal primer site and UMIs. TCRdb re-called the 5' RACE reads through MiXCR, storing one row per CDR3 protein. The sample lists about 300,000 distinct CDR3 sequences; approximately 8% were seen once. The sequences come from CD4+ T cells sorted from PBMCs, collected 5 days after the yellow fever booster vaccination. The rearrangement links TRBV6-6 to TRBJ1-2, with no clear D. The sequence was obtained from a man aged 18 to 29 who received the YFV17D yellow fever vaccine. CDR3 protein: CASKQGEGANYGYTF. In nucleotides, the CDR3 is TGTGCCAGCAAGCAAGGAGAAGGCGCTAACTATGGCTACACCTTC.